This T cell receptor beta chain is drawn from a study of cytomegalovirus exposure and HLA in healthy donors. In germline, CDR1 is SNHLY, CDR2 FYNNEI. The V and J ends lost 5 bases and 9 bases, in that order; junction bases with no gene match: 2. This CDR3 is built from 13 residues. Use of 60 Vbeta and 13 Jbeta primers characterized the PCR. Profiled with immunoSEQ multiplex PCR; TCRdb holds only in-frame clones, not every one. The repertoire holds about 150,000 clones, roughly 80% seen once, with 10% to 15% in the top ten. The material sequenced was PBMCs. This TCR derives from a man younger than 45 in good health and CMV-seropositive. The chain uses TRBV2 and TRBJ1-6; 9 positions match TRBD1. The CDR3 coding sequence is TGTGCCAGCAGTCGGGACAGGGTTTCACCCCTCCACTTT. Its translation is CASSRDRVSPLHF. The full variable domain, in which reference TRBV2 and TRBJ1-6 provide the parts outside the CDR3, is EPEVTQTPSHQVTQMGQEVILRCVPISNHLYFYWYRQILGQKVEFLVSFYNNEISEKSEIFDDQFSVERPDGSNFTLKIRSTKLEDSAMYFCASSRDRVSPLHFGNGTRLTVT.